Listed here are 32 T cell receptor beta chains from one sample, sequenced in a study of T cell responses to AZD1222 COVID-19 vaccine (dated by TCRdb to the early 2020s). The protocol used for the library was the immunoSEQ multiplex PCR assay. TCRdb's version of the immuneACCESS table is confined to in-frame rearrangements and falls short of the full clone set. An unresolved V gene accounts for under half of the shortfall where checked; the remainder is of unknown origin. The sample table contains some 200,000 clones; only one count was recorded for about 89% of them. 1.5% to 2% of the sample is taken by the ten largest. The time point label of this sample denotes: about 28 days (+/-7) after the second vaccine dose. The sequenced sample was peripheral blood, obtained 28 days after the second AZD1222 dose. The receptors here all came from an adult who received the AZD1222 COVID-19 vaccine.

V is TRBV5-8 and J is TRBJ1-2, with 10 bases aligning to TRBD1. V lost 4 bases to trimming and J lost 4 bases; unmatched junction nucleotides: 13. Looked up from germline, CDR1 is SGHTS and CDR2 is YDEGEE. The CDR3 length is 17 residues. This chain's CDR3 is CASSPGQGRSVSYGYTF. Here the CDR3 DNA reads TGTGCCAGCAGCCCGGGACAGGGGAGAAGTGTCTCCTATGGCTACACCTTC.

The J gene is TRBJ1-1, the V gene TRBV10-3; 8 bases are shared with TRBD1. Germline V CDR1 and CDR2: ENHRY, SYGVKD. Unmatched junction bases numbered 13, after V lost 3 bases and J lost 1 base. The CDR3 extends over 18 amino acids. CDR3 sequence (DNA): TGTGCCATCAGTGACCCCTCGGGCCGGACAGGGCCGAACACTGAAGCTTTCTTT. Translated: CAISDPSGRTGPNTEAFF.

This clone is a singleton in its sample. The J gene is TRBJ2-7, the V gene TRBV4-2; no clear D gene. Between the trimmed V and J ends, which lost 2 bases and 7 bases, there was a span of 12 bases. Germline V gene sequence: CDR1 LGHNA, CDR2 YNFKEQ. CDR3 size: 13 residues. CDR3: CASSQPGVSEQYF. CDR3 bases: TGTGCCAGCAGCCAACCCGGAGTTTCTGAGCAGTACTTC.

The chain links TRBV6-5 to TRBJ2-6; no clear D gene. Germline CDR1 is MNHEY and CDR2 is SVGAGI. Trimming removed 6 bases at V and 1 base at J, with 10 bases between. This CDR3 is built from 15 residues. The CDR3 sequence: CASSDRMSGANVLTF. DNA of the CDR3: TGTGCCAGCAGCGATAGGATGTCTGGGGCCAACGTCCTGACTTTC.

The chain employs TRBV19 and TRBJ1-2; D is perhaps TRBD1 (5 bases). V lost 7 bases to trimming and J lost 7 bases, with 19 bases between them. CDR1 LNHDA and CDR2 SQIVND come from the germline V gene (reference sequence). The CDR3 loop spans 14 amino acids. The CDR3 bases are TGTGCCAGTAAAGTAACCGGTGGGGGTCGTGGCTACACCTTC. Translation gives CASKVTGGGRGYTF. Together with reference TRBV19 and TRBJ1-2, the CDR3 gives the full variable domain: DGGITQSPKYLFRKEGQNVTLSCEQNLNHDAMYWYRQDPGQGLRLIYYSQIVNDFQKGDIAEGYSVSREKKESFPLTVTSAQKNPTAFYLCASKVTGGGRGYTFGSGTRLTVV.

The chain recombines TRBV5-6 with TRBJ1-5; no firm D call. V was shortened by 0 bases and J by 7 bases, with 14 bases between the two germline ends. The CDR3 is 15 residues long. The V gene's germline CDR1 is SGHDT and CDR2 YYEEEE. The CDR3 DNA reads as TGTGCCAGCAGCTTGGGTGACCTTTTAGGCCAGCCCCAGCATTTT. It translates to CASSLGDLLGQPQHF.

CDR3: CASSGTANTGELFF. The DNA for the CDR3 is TGTGCCAGCTCCGGGACCGCGAACACCGGGGAGCTGTTTTTT. The chain carries TRBV19 and TRBJ2-2; D tentatively fits TRBD1 or TRBD2 (5 bases each). The CDR3 loop spans 14 amino acids. Germline CDR1 is LNHDA and CDR2 is SQIVND (reference sequence). V was pared by 9 bases and J by 0 bases, with 11 bases between.

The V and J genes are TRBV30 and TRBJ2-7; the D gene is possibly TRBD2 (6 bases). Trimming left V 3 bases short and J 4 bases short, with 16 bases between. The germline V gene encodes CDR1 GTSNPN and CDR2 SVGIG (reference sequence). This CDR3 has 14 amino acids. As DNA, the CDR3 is TGTGCCTGGAGCGGACTGGGGCGGGGATACGAGCAGTACTTC. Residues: CAWSGLGRGYEQYF.

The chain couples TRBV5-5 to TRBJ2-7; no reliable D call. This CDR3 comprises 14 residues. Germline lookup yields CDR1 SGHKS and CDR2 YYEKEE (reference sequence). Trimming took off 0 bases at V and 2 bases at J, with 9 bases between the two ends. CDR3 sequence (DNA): TGTGCCAGCAGCTTGGTCCCAGATGCCTACGAGCAGTACTTC. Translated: CASSLVPDAYEQYF.

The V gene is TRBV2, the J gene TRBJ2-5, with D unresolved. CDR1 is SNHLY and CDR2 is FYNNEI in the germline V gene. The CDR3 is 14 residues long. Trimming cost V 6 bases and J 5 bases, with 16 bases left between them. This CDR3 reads CASRLTPQWETQYF. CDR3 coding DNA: TGTGCCAGCAGACTCACACCTCAATGGGAGACCCAGTACTTC.

In DNA, the CDR3 is TGTGCCAGCAGTGCCCAGCAGGTGAATCAGCCCCAGCATTTT. It codes for CASSAQQVNQPQHF. The V gene is TRBV2, the J gene TRBJ1-5, with no clear D. The CDR3 totals 14 residues. With 4 bases removed from V and 4 bases from J, the gap between germline ends came to 11 bases. CDR1 SNHLY and CDR2 FYNNEI come from the germline V gene.

CDR3 DNA: TGTGCCAGCACCTTCCGGAATAGAAATGAGCAGTTCTTC. Encoded protein: CASTFRNRNEQFF. The rearrangement joins TRBV7-9 to TRBJ2-1; unclear D gene. Germline V gives CDR1 SEHNR, CDR2 FQNEAQ (reference sequence). CDR3 length equals 13 residues. The germline V and J ends were trimmed by 7 bases and 7 bases, with 14 bases remaining between them.

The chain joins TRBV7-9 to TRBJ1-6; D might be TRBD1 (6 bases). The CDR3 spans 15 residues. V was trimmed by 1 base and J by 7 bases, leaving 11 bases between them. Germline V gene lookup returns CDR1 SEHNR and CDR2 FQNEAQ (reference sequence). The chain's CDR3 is CASSLVSGANSPLHF. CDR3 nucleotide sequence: TGTGCCAGCAGCTTAGTTTCGGGGGCGAATTCACCCCTCCACTTT.

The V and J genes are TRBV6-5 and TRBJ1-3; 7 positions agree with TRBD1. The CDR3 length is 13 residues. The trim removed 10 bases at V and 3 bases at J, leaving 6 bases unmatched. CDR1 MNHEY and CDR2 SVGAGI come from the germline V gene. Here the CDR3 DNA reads TGTGCCACCCAGGGGGGACGTGGAAACACCATATATTTT. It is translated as CATQGGRGNTIYF.

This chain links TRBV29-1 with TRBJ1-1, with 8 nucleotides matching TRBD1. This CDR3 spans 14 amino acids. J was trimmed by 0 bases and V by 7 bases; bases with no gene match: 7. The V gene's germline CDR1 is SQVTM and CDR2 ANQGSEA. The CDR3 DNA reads TGCAGCGCGGTTACAGGGGGTATGAACACTGAAGCTTTCTTT. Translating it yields CSAVTGGMNTEAFF.

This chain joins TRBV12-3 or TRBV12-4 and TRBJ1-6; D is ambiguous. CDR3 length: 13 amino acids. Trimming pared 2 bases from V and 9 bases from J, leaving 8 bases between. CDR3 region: CASSLTRVSPLHF. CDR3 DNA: TGTGCCAGCAGTTTAACGCGGGTTTCACCCCTCCACTTT.

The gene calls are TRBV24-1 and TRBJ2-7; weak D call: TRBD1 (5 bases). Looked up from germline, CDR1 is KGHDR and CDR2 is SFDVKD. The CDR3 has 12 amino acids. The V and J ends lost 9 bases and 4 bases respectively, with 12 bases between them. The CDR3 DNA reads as TGTGCCACCCAGGGCGACGGGTACGAGCAGTACTTC. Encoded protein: CATQGDGYEQYF.

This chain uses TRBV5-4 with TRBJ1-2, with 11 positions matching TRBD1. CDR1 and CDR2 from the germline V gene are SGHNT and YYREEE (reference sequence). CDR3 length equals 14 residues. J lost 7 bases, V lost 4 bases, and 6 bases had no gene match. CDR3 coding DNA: TGTGCCAGCAGCCCTGGACAGGGGGCGGTTGGCTACACCTTC. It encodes CASSPGQGAVGYTF.

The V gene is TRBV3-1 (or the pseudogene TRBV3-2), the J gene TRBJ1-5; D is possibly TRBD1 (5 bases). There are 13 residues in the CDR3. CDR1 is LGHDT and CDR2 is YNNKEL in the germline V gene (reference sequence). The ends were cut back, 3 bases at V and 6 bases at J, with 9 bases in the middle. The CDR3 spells CASSQGQRQPQHF. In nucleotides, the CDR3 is TGTGCCAGCAGCCAGGGGCAGCGTCAGCCCCAGCATTTT.

This chain's CDR3 is CASSSWSTEAFF. The CDR3 bases are TGTGCCAGCAGCTCATGGAGTACTGAAGCTTTCTTT. The rearrangement uses TRBV5-4 and TRBJ1-1; D uncertain. CDR1 and CDR2 from the germline V gene are SGHNT and YYREEE (reference sequence). The CDR3 is 12 amino acids. Between the trimmed V and J ends, which lost 3 bases and 5 bases, there was a span of 8 bases.

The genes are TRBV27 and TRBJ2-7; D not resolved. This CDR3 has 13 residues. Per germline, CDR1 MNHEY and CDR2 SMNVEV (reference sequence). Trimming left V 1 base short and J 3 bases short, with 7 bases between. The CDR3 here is CASSLWGNYEQYF. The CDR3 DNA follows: TGTGCCAGCAGTTTATGGGGAAACTACGAGCAGTACTTC.

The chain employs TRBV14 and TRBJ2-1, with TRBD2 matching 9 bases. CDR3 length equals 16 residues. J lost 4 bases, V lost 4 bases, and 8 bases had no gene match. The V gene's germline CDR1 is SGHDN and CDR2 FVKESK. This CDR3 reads CASSLTAGGPYNEQFF. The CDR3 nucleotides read TGTGCCAGCAGCCTCACAGCGGGAGGCCCTTACAATGAGCAGTTCTTC. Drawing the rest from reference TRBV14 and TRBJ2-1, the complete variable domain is EAGVTQFPSHSVIEKGQTVTLRCDPISGHDNLYWYRRVMGKEIKFLLHFVKESKQDESGMPNNRFLAERTGGTYSTLKVQPAELEDSGVYFCASSLTAGGPYNEQFFGPGTRLTVL.

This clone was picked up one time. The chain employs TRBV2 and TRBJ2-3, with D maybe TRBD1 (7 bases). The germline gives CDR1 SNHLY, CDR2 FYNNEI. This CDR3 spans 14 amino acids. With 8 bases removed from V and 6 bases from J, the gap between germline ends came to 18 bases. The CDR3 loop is CASERGRGGDTQYF. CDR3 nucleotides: TGTGCCAGCGAAAGGGGGCGGGGCGGGGATACGCAGTATTTT.

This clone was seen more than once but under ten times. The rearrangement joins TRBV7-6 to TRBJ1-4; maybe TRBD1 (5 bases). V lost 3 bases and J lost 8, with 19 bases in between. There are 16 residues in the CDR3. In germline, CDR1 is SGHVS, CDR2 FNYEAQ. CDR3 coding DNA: TGTGCCAGCAGCTTCTTAAGTGGCAGGGCAGGGGAAAAACTGTTTTTT. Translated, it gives CASSFLSGRAGEKLFF.

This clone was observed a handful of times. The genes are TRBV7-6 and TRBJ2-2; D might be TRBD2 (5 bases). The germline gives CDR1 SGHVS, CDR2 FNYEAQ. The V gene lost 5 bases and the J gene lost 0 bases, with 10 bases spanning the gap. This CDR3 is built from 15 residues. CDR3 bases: TGTGCCAGCAGCCGAGGGAACGCGAACACCGGGGAGCTGTTTTTT. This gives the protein CASSRGNANTGELFF.

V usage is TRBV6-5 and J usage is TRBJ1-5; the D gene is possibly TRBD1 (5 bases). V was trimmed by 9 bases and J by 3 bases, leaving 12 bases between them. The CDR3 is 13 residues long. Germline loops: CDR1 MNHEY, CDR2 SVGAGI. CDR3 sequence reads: CASRTGFNQPQHF. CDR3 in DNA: TGTGCCAGTAGAACAGGCTTCAATCAGCCCCAGCATTTT.

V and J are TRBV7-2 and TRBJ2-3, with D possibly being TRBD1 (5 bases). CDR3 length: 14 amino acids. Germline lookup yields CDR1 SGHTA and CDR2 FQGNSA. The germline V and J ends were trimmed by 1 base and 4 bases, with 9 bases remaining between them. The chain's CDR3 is CASSLVRRADTQYF. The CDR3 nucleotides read TGTGCCAGCAGCTTAGTCCGCAGGGCAGATACGCAGTATTTT.

The CDR3 bases are TGTGCCAGTAGTATGGGGCAAGAGTACGAGCAGTACTTC. This sequence encodes CASSMGQEYEQYF. The rearrangement joins TRBV19 to TRBJ2-7; D is possibly TRBD1 (5 bases). The CDR3 is 13 residues long. Trimming removed 3 bases from V and 4 bases from J, with 10 bases in between. Germline loops: CDR1 LNHDA, CDR2 SQIVND (reference sequence).

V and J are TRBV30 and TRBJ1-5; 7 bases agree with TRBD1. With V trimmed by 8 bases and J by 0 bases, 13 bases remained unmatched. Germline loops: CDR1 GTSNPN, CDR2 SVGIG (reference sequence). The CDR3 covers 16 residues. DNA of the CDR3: TGTGCCCGCCCCGGGACAGCACAGAATAGCAATCAGCCCCAGCATTTT. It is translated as CARPGTAQNSNQPQHF.

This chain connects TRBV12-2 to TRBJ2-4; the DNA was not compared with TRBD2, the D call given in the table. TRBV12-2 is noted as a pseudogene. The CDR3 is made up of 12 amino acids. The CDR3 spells CAAKLAKNIQYF. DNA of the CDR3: TGTGCAGCAAAACTAGCCAAAAACATTCAGTACTTC.

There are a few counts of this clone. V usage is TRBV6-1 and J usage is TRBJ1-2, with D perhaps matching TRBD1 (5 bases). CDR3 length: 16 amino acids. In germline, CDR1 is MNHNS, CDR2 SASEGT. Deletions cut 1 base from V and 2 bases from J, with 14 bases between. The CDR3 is CASSEEETGINYGYTF. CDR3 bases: TGTGCCAGCAGTGAAGAGGAAACAGGCATAAACTATGGCTACACCTTC.

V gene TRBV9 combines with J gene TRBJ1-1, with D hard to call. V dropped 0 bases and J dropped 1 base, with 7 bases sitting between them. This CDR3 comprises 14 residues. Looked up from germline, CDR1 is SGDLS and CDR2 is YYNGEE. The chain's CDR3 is CASSVVGTNTEAFF. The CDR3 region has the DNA TGTGCCAGCAGCGTAGTTGGCACGAACACTGAAGCTTTCTTT.